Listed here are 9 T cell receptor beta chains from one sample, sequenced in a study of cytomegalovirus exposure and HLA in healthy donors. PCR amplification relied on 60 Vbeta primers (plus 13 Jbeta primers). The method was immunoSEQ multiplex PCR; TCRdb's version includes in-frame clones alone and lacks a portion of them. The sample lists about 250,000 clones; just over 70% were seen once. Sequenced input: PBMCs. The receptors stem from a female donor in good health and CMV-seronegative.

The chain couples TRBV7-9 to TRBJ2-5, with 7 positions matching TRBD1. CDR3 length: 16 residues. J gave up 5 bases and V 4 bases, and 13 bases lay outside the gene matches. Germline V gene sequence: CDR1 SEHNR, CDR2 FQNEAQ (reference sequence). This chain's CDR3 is CASSSPRGRVGETQYF. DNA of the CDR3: TGTGCCAGCAGCTCCCCAAGGGGGCGGGTAGGGGAGACCCAGTACTTC.

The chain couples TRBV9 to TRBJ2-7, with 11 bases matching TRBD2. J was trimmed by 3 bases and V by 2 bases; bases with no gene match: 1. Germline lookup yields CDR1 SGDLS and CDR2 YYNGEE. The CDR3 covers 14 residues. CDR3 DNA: TGTGCCAGCAGCGTGACTAGCGGGAACTACGAGCAGTACTTC. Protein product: CASSVTSGNYEQYF.

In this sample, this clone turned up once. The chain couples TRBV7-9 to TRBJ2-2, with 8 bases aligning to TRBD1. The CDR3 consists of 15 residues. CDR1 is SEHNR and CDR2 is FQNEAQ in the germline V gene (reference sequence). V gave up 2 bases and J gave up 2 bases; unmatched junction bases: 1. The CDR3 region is CASSLPGGNTGELFF. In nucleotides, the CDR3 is TGTGCCAGCAGCTTACCAGGGGGCAACACCGGGGAGCTGTTTTTT.

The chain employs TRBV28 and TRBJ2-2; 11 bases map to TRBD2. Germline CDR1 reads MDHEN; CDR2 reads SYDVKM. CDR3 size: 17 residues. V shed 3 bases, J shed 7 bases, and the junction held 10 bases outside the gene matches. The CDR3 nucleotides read TGTGCCAGCAGTTTGGGCCCCGGACTAGCGGGTCGCGGGGAGCTGTTTTTT. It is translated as CASSLGPGLAGRGELFF.

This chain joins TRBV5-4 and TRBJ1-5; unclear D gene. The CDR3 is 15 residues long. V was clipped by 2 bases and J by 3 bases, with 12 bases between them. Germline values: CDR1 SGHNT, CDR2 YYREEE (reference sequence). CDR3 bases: TGTGCCAGCAGCTTTCTCCCAGATCCCAATCAGCCCCAGCATTTT. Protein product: CASSFLPDPNQPQHF.

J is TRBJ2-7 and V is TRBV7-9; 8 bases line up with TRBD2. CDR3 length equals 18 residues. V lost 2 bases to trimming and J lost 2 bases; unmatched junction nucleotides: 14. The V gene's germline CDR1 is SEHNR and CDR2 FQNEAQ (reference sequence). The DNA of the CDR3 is TGTGCCAGCAGCTTATACGATCGGACTAGCTCCATTCCCTACGAGCAGTACTTC. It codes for CASSLYDRTSSIPYEQYF.

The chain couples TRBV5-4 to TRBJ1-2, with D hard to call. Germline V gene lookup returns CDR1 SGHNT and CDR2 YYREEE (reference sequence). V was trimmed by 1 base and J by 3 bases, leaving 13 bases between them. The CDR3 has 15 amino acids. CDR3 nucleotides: TGTGCCAGCAGCTTGCCTGGGCCTCAGGACTATGGCTACACCTTC. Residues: CASSLPGPQDYGYTF.

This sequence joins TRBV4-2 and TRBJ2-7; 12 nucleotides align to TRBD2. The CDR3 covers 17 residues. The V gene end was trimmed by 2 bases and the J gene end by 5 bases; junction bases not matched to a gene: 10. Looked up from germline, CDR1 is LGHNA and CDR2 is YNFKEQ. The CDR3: CASSQLTSGSPGDEQYF. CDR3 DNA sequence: TGTGCCAGCAGCCAATTGACTAGCGGGAGTCCTGGGGACGAGCAGTACTTC.

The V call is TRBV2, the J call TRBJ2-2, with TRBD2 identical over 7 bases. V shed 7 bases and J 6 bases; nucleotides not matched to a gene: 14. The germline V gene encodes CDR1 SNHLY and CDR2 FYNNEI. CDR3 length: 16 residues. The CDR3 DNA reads TGTGCCAGCATGCATGAGGGGCTAGCGGCGTCCGGGGAGCTGTTTTTT. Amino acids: CASMHEGLAASGELFF.